A single sample is the source of the 25 T cell receptor beta chains below, sequenced in a study of Tregs in tolerant kidney transplant recipients. Antigens for these TCRs are unknown. The table came from immunoSEQ multiplex PCR; TCRdb's copy has only in-frame clones and leaves some out. The sample includes approximately 20,000 clones, less than 70% of them seen just once. The sequenced material came from Tregs from blood cultured with allogeneic cells. All receptors derive from a human donor in good health.

V gene TRBV11-2 combines with J gene TRBJ2-1; D is possibly TRBD1 (5 bases). There are 18 residues in the CDR3. From germline, CDR1 is SGHAT and CDR2 FQNNGV. With 5 bases removed from V and 0 bases from J, the gap between germline ends came to 20 bases. DNA of the CDR3: TGTGCCAGCAGCCCGATCTCAGGGAAACCAAGCTCCTACAATGAGCAGTTCTTC. This codes for CASSPISGKPSSYNEQFF.

This rearrangement joins TRBV15 to TRBJ2-7; D is possibly TRBD1 (8 bases). V lost 0 bases to trimming and J lost 3 bases, with 12 bases between them. Germline V lookup: CDR1 LNHNV, CDR2 YYDKDF (reference sequence). The CDR3 contains 15 residues. CDR3 bases: TGTGCCACCAGCAGAGAACAGGGGGGGAACTACGAGCAGTACTTC. Protein: CATSREQGGNYEQYF.

The count of this clone is one. V is TRBV4-2 and J is TRBJ2-7; 9 bases match TRBD2. The CDR3 has 16 amino acids. V was pared by 1 base and J by 3 bases, with 7 bases of the junction left unmatched. Germline loops: CDR1 LGHNA, CDR2 YNFKEQ. The CDR3 bases are TGTGCCAGCAGCCAAGTGTTTAGTAGCGGGAGCTACGAGCAGTACTTC. Encoded protein: CASSQVFSSGSYEQYF.

The rearrangement joins TRBV7-9 to TRBJ2-3; TRBD2 agrees at 12 bases. V was pared by 5 bases and J by 0 bases, with 9 bases of the junction left unmatched. CDR1 and CDR2 from the germline V gene are SEHNR and FQNEAQ (reference sequence). The CDR3 totals 18 residues. Here the CDR3 reads CASSLPTSGGSSTDTQYF. The CDR3, as DNA: TGTGCCAGCAGCCTTCCGACTAGCGGGGGCTCTAGCACAGATACGCAGTATTTT.

The rearrangement joins TRBV10-3 to TRBJ2-7; D ambiguous. The CDR3 is 15 residues long. Germline assignment: CDR1 ENHRY and CDR2 SYGVKD. V was pared by 0 bases and J by 2 bases, with 11 bases between. The CDR3 DNA follows: TGTGCCATCAGTGAGTCGCCCCGATTCCCCTACGAGCAGTACTTC. Protein product: CAISESPRFPYEQYF.

The J gene is TRBJ2-7, the V gene TRBV6-6; 9 nucleotides agree with TRBD1. Per the germline V gene, CDR1 is MNHNY and CDR2 is SVGAGI (reference sequence). The ends lost 7 bases at V and 0 bases at J; junction bases unmatched: 7. The CDR3 loop spans 15 amino acids. Here the CDR3 DNA reads TGTGCCAGCACCGAACAGGGGGCCGGCTCCTACGAGCAGTACTTC. It specifies CASTEQGAGSYEQYF.

This clone appeared a single time. The CDR3 protein is CASSAERVSPLHF. In DNA, the CDR3 is TGTGCCAGCAGTGCAGAAAGGGTGTCACCCCTCCACTTT. The chain uses TRBV2 and TRBJ1-6; D is uncertain. The CDR3 runs to 13 residues. Germline CDR1 reads SNHLY; CDR2 reads FYNNEI. V lost 4 bases, J lost 10 bases, and 11 bases lay in between.

The chain carries TRBV19 and TRBJ2-3; D is ambiguous. The CDR3 runs 14 residues. Germline V gives CDR1 LNHDA, CDR2 SQIVND (reference sequence). V was clipped by 5 bases and J by 0 bases, with 9 bases between them. The CDR3 region is CASSQGPSTDTQYF. DNA for the CDR3: TGTGCCAGTAGTCAAGGTCCTAGCACAGATACGCAGTATTTT.

The chain links TRBV30 to TRBJ2-3, with 10 bases aligning to TRBD2. The length of the CDR3 is 13 residues. From germline, CDR1 is GTSNPN and CDR2 SVGIG (reference sequence). V shed 8 bases, J shed 4 bases, and the junction held 6 bases outside the gene matches. CDR3 sequence reads: CATGTSAPDTQYF. The DNA of the CDR3 is TGTGCCACCGGGACTAGCGCGCCAGATACGCAGTATTTT. The complete variable domain, with remaining parts taken from reference TRBV30 and TRBJ2-3, reads SQTIHQWPATLVQPVGSPLSLECTVEGTSNPNLYWYRQAAGRGLQLLFYSVGIGQISSEVPQNLSASRPQDRQFILSSKKLLLSDSGFYLCATGTSAPDTQYFGPGTRLTVL.

The chain joins TRBV7-9 to TRBJ2-1; possible D gene TRBD2, 6 bases. CDR3 length: 18 amino acids. The germline CDR1 and CDR2 sequences are SEHNR and FQNEAQ (reference sequence). V was pared by 1 base and J by 4 bases, with 20 bases between. The CDR3 bases are TGTGCCAGCAGCTTAGAGGTAGGACTTTCGCGGGGATACAATGAGCAGTTCTTC. It is translated as CASSLEVGLSRGYNEQFF.

V is TRBV30 and J is TRBJ1-1; D call uncertain. V was shortened by 3 bases and J by 0 bases, with 14 bases between the two germline ends. The germline V gene encodes CDR1 GTSNPN and CDR2 SVGIG (reference sequence). The CDR3 extends over 15 amino acids. CDR3 nucleotide sequence: TGTGCCTGGAGATCCCCCCTAGGCATGAACACTGAAGCTTTCTTT. Protein sequence: CAWRSPLGMNTEAFF.

The V gene is TRBV28, the J gene TRBJ2-7; TRBD2 matches 8 bases. The CDR3 is 16 amino acids. Germline CDR1 reads MDHEN; CDR2 reads SYDVKM. CDR3 DNA sequence: TGTGCTACCTACTCACTAGCGGTCCTCCGGACCTACGAGCAGTACTTC. Its protein product is CATYSLAVLRTYEQYF.

V and J are TRBV4-1 and TRBJ1-6; D might be TRBD1 (5 bases). The CDR3 is made up of 15 amino acids. CDR1 is MGHRA and CDR2 is YSYEKL in the germline V gene. Trimming removed 3 bases at V and 6 bases at J, with 12 bases between. CDR3 amino acids: CASSHPGTLNSPLHF. The CDR3, as DNA: TGCGCCAGCAGCCATCCCGGGACGCTTAATTCACCCCTCCACTTT.

This sequence joins TRBV4-1 and TRBJ2-7; 13 bases agree with TRBD2. Germline CDR1 is MGHRA and CDR2 is YSYEKL. Trimming cost V 1 base and J 4 bases; bases outside gene matches: 1. This CDR3 is built from 15 residues. The CDR3 coding sequence is TGCGCCAGCAGCCAAGTGGGACTAGCGGGATACGAGCAGTACTTC. Translating gives CASSQVGLAGYEQYF.

The rearrangement links TRBV7-6 to TRBJ2-7, with 9 bases identical to TRBD2. V trimming: 6 bases; J trimming: 0 bases; junction bases outside the gene matches: 6. From germline, CDR1 is SGHVS and CDR2 FNYEAQ. This CDR3 has 15 amino acids. The CDR3 sequence: CASSRLAGSSYEQYF. The CDR3 bases are TGTGCCAGCAGTCGGCTAGCGGGAAGCTCCTACGAGCAGTACTTC.

The chain recombines TRBV5-1 with TRBJ2-5; D possibly corresponds to TRBD1 (7 bases). The CDR3 sequence is 17 residues long. The V end lost 2 bases, the J end lost 1 base, and 18 bases lay between the germline ends. CDR1 SGHRS and CDR2 YFSETQ come from the germline V gene. The CDR3 spells CASSLLPQGRTQETQYF. The CDR3 DNA is TGCGCCAGCAGCTTACTCCCACAGGGGAGGACCCAAGAGACCCAGTACTTC.

This clone appeared a few times. DNA of the CDR3: TGCGCCAGCAGTACGGGAGTGGGGACCGGGGAGCTGTTTTTT. Its translation is CASSTGVGTGELFF. The V gene is TRBV10-1, the J gene TRBJ2-2, with D maybe TRBD2 (6 bases). Germline lookup yields CDR1 WNHNN and CDR2 SYGVQD (reference sequence). The CDR3 sequence is 14 residues long. V lost 5 bases, J lost 5 bases, and 12 bases lay in between.

This clone is labeled medium-sized. The chain combines TRBV4-1 with TRBJ1-2; weak D call: TRBD1 (5 bases). The CDR3 loop spans 16 amino acids. CDR1 and CDR2 from the germline V gene are MGHRA and YSYEKL. Between the trimmed V and J ends, which lost 2 bases and 1 base, there was a span of 14 bases. The CDR3 region is CASSQLGLLFNYGYTF. The CDR3 coding sequence is TGCGCCAGCAGCCAACTGGGACTGCTCTTTAACTATGGCTACACCTTC.

In regard to this clone: The junction and the germline gene differ at one end; a read error may be behind it. The V call is TRBV30, the J call TRBJ1-1, with no clear D. Germline CDR1 reads GTSNPN; CDR2 reads SVGIG (reference sequence). This CDR3 contains 14 residues. CDR3 sequence reads: CTWSWVSSSGEAFF. Written as DNA, the CDR3 is TGTACCTGGAGTTGGGTATCCTCCTCGGGTGAAGCTTTCTTT.

This clone appeared a few times. This chain uses TRBV7-6 with TRBJ1-2; no clear D gene. Trimming took 3 bases from V and 7 from J, leaving 15 bases between them. CDR3 length: 14 residues. CDR1 is SGHVS, CDR2 FNYEAQ, per germline. CDR3: CASSLGEAFSGYTF. CDR3 DNA: TGTGCCAGCAGCTTGGGAGAGGCCTTCAGTGGCTACACCTTC.

V usage is TRBV19 and J usage is TRBJ2-2; 7 bases align to TRBD1. This CDR3 comprises 16 residues. V lost 1 base, J lost 4 bases, and 6 bases stayed unmatched. Germline CDR1 reads LNHDA; CDR2 reads SQIVND (reference sequence). CDR3 loop: CASSIGAGGRTGELFF. DNA for the CDR3: TGTGCCAGTAGTATAGGGGCAGGGGGTCGCACCGGGGAGCTGTTTTTT.

V is TRBV6-6 and J is TRBJ2-1; D call uncertain. Germline loops: CDR1 MNHNY, CDR2 SVGAGI (reference sequence). V was pared by 6 bases and J by 2 bases, with 5 bases between. This CDR3 has 12 residues. CDR3: CASRRTYNEQFF. DNA of the CDR3: TGTGCCAGCAGACGGACCTACAATGAGCAGTTCTTC.

This clone was seen a single time. The chain uses TRBV19 and TRBJ1-6; D gene uncertain. CDR3 length: 18 amino acids. Deletions cut 3 bases from V and 5 bases from J, with 20 bases between. Germline V gene data show CDR1 as LNHDA and CDR2 as SQIVND (reference sequence). The CDR3 here is CASSILRAVRGNNSPLHF. The CDR3 DNA follows: TGTGCCAGTAGTATCCTCCGGGCGGTACGGGGAAATAATTCACCCCTCCACTTT. Together with reference TRBV19 and TRBJ1-6, the CDR3 gives the full variable domain: DGGITQSPKYLFRKEGQNVTLSCEQNLNHDAMYWYRQDPGQGLRLIYYSQIVNDFQKGDIAEGYSVSREKKESFPLTVTSAQKNPTAFYLCASSILRAVRGNNSPLHFGNGTRLTVT.

The sample holds a few counts of this clone. The V and J genes are TRBV18 and TRBJ1-1, with 9 bases identical to TRBD1. Looked up from germline, CDR1 is KGHSH and CDR2 is LQKENI. The CDR3 is 12 residues long. V was pared by 5 bases and J by 10 bases, with 5 bases of the junction left unmatched. Here the CDR3 DNA reads TGTGCCAGCTCAGCGGACAGGGGAGGAGCTTTCTTT. Its translation: CASSADRGGAFF.

This clone has more than one count but fewer than ten. In DNA, the CDR3 is TGTGCCAGCTCACCACGGACAGGCCCGGGTGGAACAGATACGCAGTATTTT. Encoded protein: CASSPRTGPGGTDTQYF. V gene TRBV18 combines with J gene TRBJ2-3; 7 positions agree with TRBD1. After removal of 1 base from V and 3 bases from J, the junction contained 10 bases not matched to a gene. Germline CDR1 and CDR2: KGHSH and LQKENI. This CDR3 spans 17 amino acids.